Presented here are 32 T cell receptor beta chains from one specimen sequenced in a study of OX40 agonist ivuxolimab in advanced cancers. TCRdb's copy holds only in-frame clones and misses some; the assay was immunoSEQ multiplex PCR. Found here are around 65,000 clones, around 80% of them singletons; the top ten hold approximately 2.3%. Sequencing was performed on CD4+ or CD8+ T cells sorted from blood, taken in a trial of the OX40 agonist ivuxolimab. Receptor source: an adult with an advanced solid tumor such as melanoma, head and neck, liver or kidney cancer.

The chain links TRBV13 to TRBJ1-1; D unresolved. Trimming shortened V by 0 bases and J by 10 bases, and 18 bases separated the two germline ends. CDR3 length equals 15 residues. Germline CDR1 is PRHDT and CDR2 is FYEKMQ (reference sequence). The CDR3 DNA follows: TGTGCCAGCAGCTTAGGCTCCAGCCGTGGCTCTGGAGCTTTCTTT. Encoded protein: CASSLGSSRGSGAFF.

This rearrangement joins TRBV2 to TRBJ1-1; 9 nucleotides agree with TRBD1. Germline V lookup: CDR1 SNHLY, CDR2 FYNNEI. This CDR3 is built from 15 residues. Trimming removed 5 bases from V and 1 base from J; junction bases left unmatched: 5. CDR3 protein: CASSLTGGPNTEAFF. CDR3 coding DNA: TGTGCCAGCAGTTTGACAGGGGGTCCGAACACTGAAGCTTTCTTT.

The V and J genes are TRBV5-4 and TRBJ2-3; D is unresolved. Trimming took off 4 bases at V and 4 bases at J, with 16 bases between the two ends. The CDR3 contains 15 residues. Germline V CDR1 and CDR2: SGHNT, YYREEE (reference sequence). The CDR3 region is CASSRERARSDTQYF. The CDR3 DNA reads TGTGCCAGCAGCCGAGAAAGAGCACGATCAGATACGCAGTATTTT.

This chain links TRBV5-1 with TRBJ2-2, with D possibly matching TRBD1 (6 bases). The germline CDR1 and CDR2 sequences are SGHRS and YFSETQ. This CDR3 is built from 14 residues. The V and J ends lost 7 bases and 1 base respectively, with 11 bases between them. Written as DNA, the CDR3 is TGCGCCAGCGGGACATCCCAGAACACCGGGGAGCTGTTTTTT. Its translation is CASGTSQNTGELFF.

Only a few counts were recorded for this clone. In DNA form, the CDR3 reads TGTGCCAGCAGCCACCGGGACAGGGCAGTGCAGACCCAGTACTTC. Protein sequence: CASSHRDRAVQTQYF. V and J are TRBV6-5 and TRBJ2-5; 9 bases are a match to TRBD1. This CDR3 has 15 residues. In germline, CDR1 is MNHEY, CDR2 SVGAGI. V trimming: 6 bases; J trimming: 6 bases; junction bases outside the gene matches: 11.

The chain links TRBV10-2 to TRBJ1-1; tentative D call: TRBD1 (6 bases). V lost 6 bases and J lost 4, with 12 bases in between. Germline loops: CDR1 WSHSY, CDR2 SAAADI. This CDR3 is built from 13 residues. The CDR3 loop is CASRTGPITEAFF. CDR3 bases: TGCGCCAGCAGGACAGGTCCCATCACTGAAGCTTTCTTT.

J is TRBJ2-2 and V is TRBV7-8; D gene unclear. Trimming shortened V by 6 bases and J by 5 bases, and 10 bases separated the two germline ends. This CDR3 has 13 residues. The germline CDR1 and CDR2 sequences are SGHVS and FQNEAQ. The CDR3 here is CASSSTGTGELFF. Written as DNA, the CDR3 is TGTGCCAGCAGTTCCACGGGTACCGGGGAGCTGTTTTTT.

This CDR3 reads CSDVVPANTQYF. DNA for the CDR3: TGCAGCGATGTGGTTCCAGCGAATACGCAGTATTTT. The chain employs TRBV29-1 and TRBJ2-3, with D uncertain. This CDR3 contains 12 residues. The V end was cut by 7 bases, the J end by 7 bases, with 15 bases between. Germline V gene data show CDR1 as SQVTM and CDR2 as ANQGSEA.

CDR3 in amino acids: CATSRDVGTGANVLTF. The DNA for the CDR3 is TGTGCCACCAGCAGAGATGTGGGGACTGGGGCCAACGTCCTGACTTTC. The gene calls are TRBV15 and TRBJ2-6, with D uncertain. Germline CDR1 reads LNHNV; CDR2 reads YYDKDF (reference sequence). The CDR3 is 16 amino acids. Deletions cut 0 bases from V and 2 bases from J, with 8 bases between.

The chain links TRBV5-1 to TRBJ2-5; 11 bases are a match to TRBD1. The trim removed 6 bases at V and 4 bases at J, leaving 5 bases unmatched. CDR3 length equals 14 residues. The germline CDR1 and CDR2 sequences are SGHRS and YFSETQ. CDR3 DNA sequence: TGCGCCAGCAACCCGGGACAGGGGGGAGAGACCCAGTACTTC. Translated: CASNPGQGGETQYF. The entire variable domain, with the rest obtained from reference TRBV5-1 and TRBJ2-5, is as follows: KAGVTQTPRYLIKTRGQQVTLSCSPISGHRSVSWYQQTPGQGLQFLFEYFSETQRNKGNFPGRFSGRQFSNSRSEMNVSTLELGDSALYLCASNPGQGGETQYFGPGTRLLVL.

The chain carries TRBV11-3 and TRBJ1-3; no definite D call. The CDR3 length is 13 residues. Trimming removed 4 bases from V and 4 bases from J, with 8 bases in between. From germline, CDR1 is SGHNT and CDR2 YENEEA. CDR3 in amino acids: CASSSIPGNTIYF. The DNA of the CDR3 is TGTGCCAGCAGCTCAATCCCAGGAAACACCATATATTTT.

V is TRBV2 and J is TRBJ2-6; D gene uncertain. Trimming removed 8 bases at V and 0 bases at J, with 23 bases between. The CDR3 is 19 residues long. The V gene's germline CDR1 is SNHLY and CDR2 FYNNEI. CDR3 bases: TGTGCCAGCGAAGCGCGGAGAAATGGGATTACCTCTGGGGCCAACGTCCTGACTTTC. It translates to CASEARRNGITSGANVLTF.

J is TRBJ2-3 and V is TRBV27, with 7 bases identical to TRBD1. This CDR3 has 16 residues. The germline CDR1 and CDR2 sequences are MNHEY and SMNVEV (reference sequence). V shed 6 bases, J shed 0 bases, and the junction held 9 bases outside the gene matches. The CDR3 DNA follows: TGTGCCAGCAGGGGGATAGGGGGCCCTAGCACAGATACGCAGTATTTT. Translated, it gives CASRGIGGPSTDTQYF.

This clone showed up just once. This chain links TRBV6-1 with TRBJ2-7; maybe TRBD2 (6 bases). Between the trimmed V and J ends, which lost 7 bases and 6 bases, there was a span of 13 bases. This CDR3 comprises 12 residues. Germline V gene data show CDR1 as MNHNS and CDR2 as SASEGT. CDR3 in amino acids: CASTSSVREQYF. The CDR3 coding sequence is TGTGCCAGCACTTCTAGCGTCCGCGAGCAGTACTTC.

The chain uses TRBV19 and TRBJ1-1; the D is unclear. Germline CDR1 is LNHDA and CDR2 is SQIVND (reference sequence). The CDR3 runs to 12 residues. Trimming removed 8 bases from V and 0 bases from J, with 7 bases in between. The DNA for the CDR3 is TGTGCCAGTTTCAATTTGAACACTGAAGCTTTCTTT. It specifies CASFNLNTEAFF.

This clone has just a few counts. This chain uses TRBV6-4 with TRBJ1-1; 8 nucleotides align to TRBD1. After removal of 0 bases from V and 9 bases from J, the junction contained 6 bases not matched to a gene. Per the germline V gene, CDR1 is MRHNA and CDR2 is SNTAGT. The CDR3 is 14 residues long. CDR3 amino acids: CASSDSATGAQAFF. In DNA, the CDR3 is TGTGCCAGCAGTGACTCCGCGACAGGGGCCCAAGCTTTCTTT.

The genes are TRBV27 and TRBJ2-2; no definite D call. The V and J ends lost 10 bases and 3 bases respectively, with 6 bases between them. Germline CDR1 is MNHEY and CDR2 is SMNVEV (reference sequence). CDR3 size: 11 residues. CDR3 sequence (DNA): TGTGCCAACCCCTACACCGGGGAGCTGTTTTTT. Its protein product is CANPYTGELFF.

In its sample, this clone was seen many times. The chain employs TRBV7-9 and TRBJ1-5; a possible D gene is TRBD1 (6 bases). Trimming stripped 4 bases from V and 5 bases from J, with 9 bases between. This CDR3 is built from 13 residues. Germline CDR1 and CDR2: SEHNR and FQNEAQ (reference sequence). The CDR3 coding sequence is TGTGCCAGCAGCTCAGGGGTGGATCAGCCCCAGCATTTT. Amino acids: CASSSGVDQPQHF.

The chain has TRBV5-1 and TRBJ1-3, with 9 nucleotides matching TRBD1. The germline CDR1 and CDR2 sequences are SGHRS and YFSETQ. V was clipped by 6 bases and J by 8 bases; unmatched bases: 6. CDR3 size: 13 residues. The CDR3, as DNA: TGCGCCAGCAACCCGGGACAGGGCCACACCATATATTTT. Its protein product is CASNPGQGHTIYF.

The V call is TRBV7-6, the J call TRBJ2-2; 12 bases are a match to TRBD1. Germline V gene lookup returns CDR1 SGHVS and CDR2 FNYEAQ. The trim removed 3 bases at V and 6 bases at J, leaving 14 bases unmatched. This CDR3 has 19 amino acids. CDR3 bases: TGTGCCAGCAGCTTCCCGGGACAGGGGGCTCGTATTGGCGCCGGGGAGCTGTTTTTT. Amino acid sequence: CASSFPGQGARIGAGELFF.

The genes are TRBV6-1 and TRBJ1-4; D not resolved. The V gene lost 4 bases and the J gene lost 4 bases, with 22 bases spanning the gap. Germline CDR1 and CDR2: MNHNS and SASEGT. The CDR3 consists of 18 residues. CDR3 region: CASSATREAGRYNEKLFF. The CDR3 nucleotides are TGTGCCAGCAGTGCGACGCGGGAGGCCGGCCGGTATAATGAAAAACTGTTTTTT.

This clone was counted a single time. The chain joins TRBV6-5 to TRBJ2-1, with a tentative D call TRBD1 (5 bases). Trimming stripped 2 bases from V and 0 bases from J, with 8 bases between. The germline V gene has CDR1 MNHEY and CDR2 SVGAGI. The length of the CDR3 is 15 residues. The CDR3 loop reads CASSYRGLSYNEQFF. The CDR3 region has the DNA TGTGCCAGCAGTTACAGGGGTCTCTCCTACAATGAGCAGTTCTTC.

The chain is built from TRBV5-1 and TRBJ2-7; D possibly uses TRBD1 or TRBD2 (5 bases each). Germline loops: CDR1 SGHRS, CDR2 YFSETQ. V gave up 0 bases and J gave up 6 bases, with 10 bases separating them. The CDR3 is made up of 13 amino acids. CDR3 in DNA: TGCGCCAGCAGCTTGGGAGGGGCCTCCGAGCAGTACTTC. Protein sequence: CASSLGGASEQYF.

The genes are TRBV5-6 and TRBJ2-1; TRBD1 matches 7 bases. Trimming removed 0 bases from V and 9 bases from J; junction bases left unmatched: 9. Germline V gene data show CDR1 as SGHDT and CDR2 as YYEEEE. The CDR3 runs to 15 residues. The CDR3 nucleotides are TGTGCCAGCAGCTTGGTGGGACAGCCGGGTACTGAGCAGTTCTTC. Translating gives CASSLVGQPGTEQFF. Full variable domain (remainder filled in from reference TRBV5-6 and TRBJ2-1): DAGVTQSPTHLIKTRGQQVTLRCSPKSGHDTVSWYQQALGQGPQFIFQYYEEEERQRGNFPDRFSGHQFPNYSSELNVNALLLGDSALYLCASSLVGQPGTEQFFGPGTRLTVL.

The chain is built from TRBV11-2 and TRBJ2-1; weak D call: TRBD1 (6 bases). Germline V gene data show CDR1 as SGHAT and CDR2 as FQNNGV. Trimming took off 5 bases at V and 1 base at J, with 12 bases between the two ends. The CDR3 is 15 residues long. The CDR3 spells CASSLQGLSYNEQFF. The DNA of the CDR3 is TGTGCCAGCAGCCTGCAGGGGCTTTCCTACAATGAGCAGTTCTTC.

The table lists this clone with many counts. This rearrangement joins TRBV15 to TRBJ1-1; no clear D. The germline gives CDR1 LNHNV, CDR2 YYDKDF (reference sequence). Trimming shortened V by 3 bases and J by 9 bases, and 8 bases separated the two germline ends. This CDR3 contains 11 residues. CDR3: CATSSLWQAFF. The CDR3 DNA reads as TGTGCCACCAGCAGTCTTTGGCAAGCTTTCTTT.

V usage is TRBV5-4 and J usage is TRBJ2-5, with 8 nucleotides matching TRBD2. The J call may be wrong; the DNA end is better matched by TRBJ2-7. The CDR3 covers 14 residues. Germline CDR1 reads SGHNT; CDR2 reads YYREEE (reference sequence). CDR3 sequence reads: CASSYSGTLGEQYF. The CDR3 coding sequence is TGTGCCAGCAGCTATAGCGGGACCCTCGGCGAGCAGTACTTC.

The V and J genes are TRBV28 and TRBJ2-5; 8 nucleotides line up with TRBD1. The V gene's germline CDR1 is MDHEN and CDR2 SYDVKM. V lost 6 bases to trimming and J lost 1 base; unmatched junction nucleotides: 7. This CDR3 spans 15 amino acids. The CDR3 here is CASSDRTGSQETQYF. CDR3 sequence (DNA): TGTGCCAGCAGCGACCGGACAGGGTCCCAAGAGACCCAGTACTTC.

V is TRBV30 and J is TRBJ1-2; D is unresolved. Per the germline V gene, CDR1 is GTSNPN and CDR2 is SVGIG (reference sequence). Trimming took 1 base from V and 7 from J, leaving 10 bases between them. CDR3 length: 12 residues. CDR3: CAWSDRDLGYTF. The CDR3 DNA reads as TGTGCCTGGAGTGACCGAGATCTTGGCTACACCTTC. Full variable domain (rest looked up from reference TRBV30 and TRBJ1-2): SQTIHQWPATLVQPVGSPLSLECTVEGTSNPNLYWYRQAAGRGLQLLFYSVGIGQISSEVPQNLSASRPQDRQFILSSKKLLLSDSGFYLCAWSDRDLGYTFGSGTRLTVV.

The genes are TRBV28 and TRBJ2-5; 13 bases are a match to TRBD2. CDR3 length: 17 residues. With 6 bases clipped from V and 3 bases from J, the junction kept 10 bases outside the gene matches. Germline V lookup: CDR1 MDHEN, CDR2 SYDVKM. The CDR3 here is CASSRPAGLAGEETQYF. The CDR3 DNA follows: TGTGCCAGCAGCCGCCCCGCAGGACTAGCGGGAGAAGAGACCCAGTACTTC.

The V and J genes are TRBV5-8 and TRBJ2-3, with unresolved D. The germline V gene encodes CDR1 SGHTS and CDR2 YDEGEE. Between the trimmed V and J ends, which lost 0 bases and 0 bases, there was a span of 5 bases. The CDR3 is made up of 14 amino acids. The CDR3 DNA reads TGTGCCAGCAGCTTGGCCGCGAGCACAGATACGCAGTATTTT. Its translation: CASSLAASTDTQYF.

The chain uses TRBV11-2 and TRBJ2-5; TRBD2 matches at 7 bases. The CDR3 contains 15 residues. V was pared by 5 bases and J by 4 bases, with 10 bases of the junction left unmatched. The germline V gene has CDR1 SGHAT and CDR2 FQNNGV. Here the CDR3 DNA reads TGTGCCAGCAGCAAAGGAGCGGGGTCGAGAGAGACCCAGTACTTC. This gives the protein CASSKGAGSRETQYF.